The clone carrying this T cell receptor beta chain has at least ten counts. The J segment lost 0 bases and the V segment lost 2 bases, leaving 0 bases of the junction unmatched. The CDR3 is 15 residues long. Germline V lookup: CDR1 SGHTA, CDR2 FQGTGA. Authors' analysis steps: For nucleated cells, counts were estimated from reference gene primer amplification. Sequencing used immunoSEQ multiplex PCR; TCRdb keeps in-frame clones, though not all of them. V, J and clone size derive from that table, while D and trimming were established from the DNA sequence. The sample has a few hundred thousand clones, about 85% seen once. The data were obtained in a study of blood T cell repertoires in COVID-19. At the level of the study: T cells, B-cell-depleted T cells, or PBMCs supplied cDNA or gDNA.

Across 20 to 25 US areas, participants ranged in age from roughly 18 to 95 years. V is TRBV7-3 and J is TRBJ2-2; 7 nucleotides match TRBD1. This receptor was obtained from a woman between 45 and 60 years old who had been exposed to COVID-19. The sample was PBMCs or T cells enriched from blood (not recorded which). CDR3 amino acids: CASSLGTANTGELFF. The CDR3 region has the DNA TGTGCCAGCAGCTTAGGGACAGCGAACACCGGGGAGCTGTTTTTT.